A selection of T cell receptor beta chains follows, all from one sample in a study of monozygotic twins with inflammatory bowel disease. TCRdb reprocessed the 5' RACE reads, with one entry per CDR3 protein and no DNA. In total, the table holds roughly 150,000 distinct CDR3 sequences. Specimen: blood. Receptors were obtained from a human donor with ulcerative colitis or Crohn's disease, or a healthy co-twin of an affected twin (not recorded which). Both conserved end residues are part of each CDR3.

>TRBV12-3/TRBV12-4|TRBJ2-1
CASSSATWGHEQFF
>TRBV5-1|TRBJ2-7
CASSEWEGFYEQYF
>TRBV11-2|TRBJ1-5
CASSLGLRQPQHF
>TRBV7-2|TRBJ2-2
CASNPRFATGELFF
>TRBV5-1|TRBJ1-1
CASSNRQGVNTEAFF
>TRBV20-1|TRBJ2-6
CSARDPAGTNVLTF
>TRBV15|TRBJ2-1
CATSRAIGDRGSNEQFF
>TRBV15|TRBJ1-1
CATWDRMAEAFF
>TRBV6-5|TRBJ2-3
CASSYSTWADTQYF
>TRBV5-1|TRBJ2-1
CASSLSEYNEQFF
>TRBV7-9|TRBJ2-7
CASSLPVGRYDEQYF
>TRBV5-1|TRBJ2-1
CASSLEQIYNEQFF
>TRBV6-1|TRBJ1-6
CASSRTGPNSPLHF
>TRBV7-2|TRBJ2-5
CASSLGGGQKGTQYF
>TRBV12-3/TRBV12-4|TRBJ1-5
CASSLGFRGTFNQPQHF
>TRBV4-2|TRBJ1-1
CASSPNRVDTEAFF
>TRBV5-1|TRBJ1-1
CASSLGRAGWNTEAFF
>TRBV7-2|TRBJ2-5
CASSLGSQLRETQYF
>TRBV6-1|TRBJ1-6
CASSDPGQGDNSPLHF
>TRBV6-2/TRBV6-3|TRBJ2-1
CASSYTGSGGPYNEQFF
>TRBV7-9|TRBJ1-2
CASSFLSDRGGYTF
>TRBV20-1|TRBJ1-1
CSAPRTANTEAFF
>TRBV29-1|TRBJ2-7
CSVEDFEQGRDEQYF
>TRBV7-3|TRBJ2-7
CASSSSGGPSYEQYF
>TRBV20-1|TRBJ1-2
CSAGSGNYGYTF